This T cell receptor (beta chain) is from a study of sequential checkpoint blockade in melanoma. Across the study: After both sequences, patients received maintenance nivolumab.

As to treatment: randomized to nivolumab then ipilimumab (arm A) or the reverse (arm B). None of the patients previously received DNA-damaging chemotherapy. V lost 4 bases, J lost 6 bases, and 12 bases stayed unmatched. The CDR3 has 16 residues. Germline V gene sequence: CDR1 MDHEN, CDR2 SYDVKM. Here immunoSEQ multiplex PCR was the method, and the copy in TCRdb shows in-frame clones only, minus some. Among over 25,000 clones listed, less than 85% were seen once. This chain links TRBV28 with TRBJ1-5, with 7 bases that match TRBD1. The TCR sequence derives from a human donor with melanoma. Here the sequenced sample was CD8+ T cells sorted from blood (inferred from file names), taken from a patient given nivolumab and ipilimumab in sequence. CDR3 amino acids: CASSSLRQGRSQPQHF. CDR3 in DNA: TGTGCCAGCAGTTCCCTCCGACAGGGTCGAAGTCAGCCCCAGCATTTT.